The 23 T cell receptor beta chains in this list originate from one sample, sequenced in a study of response to subunit inactivated influenza vaccine (dated 2018 in TCRdb). Library preparation employed RT-PCR. Sequencing relied on an Illumina HiSeq 2500. TCRdb reprocessing: public reads trimmed at Q25 with fastp, clones called with MiXCR, in-frame beta chains kept. Under each unique CDR3 protein, matching rows form one entry showing the most common genes and DNA. Across this sample there are about 190,000 distinct CDR3 sequences, with around an eighth seen only once. Of the sample, about a quarter falls within the top ten clones. The sequencing here drew on CD8+ T cells sorted from PBMCs, taken 4 to 6 days after vaccination. Receptor source: a man aged 50 or older who received an inactivated influenza vaccine. Donor details come from another sample of the same person, matched by shared clones.

The rearrangement links TRBV11-2 to TRBJ2-2; possibly TRBD1 for D (5 bases). This CDR3 region has 13 residues. In germline, CDR1 is SGHAT, CDR2 FQNNGV. V was pared by 5 bases and J by 7 bases, with 11 bases between. The CDR3 here is CASSLQGVGELFF. The CDR3 DNA reads TGTGCCAGCAGCCTTCAGGGCGTCGGGGAGCTGTTTTTT.

The V gene is TRBV3-1, the J gene TRBJ2-1; 9 bases match TRBD2. The germline CDR1 and CDR2 sequences are LGHDT and YNNKEL (reference sequence). The length of the CDR3 is 16 residues. Trimming at V came to 4 bases and at J to 7 bases, leaving 11 bases not matched to a gene. The CDR3 nucleotides are TGTGCCAGCAGCCTTTTACTAGCGGGCTGGGGGAATGAGCAGTTCTTC. This translates into CASSLLLAGWGNEQFF.

V is TRBV7-9 and J is TRBJ2-5; 8 nucleotides line up with TRBD1. J gave up 3 bases and V 5 bases, and 8 bases lay outside the gene matches. Germline assignment: CDR1 SEHNR and CDR2 FQNEAQ (reference sequence). The CDR3 is 15 residues long. CDR3 in amino acids: CASSPRRGLKETQYF. In DNA form, the CDR3 reads TGTGCCAGCAGCCCCCGCAGGGGGCTAAAAGAGACCCAGTACTTC. The variable domain in full, completed from reference TRBV7-9 and TRBJ2-5, reads DTGVSQNPRHKITKRGQNVTFRCDPISEHNRLYWYRQTLGQGPEFLTYFQNEAQLEKSRLLSDRFSAERPKGSFSTLEIQRTEQGDSAMYLCASSPRRGLKETQYFGPGTRLLVL.

Here the CDR3 reads CASSYREGNQPQHF. The CDR3 nucleotides are TGTGCCAGCAGCTACAGGGAAGGCAATCAGCCCCAGCATTTT. V is TRBV28 and J is TRBJ1-5; D perhaps matches TRBD1 (6 bases). The CDR3 extends over 14 amino acids. V was shortened by 6 bases and J by 2 bases, with 11 bases between the two germline ends. Looked up from germline, CDR1 is MDHEN and CDR2 is SYDVKM.

This clonotype was recorded at least ten times. The V call is TRBV12-3 or TRBV12-4, the J call TRBJ1-1; the D gene is possibly TRBD1 (5 bases). The CDR3 covers 15 residues. V was shortened by 3 bases and J by 5 bases, with 16 bases between the two germline ends. DNA of the CDR3: TGTGCCAGCAGTTTGTACCGGGGACTTGGGACTGAAGCTTTCTTT. This sequence encodes CASSLYRGLGTEAFF.

This clonotype was observed many times. The chain employs TRBV7-9 and TRBJ2-3, with D uncertain. The V gene lost 0 bases and the J gene lost 4 bases, with 11 bases spanning the gap. Germline CDR1 and CDR2: SEHNR and FQNEAQ (reference sequence). The CDR3 totals 15 residues. CDR3 sequence reads: CASSLAQLYPDTQYF. Here the CDR3 DNA reads TGTGCCAGCAGCTTAGCGCAACTATACCCAGATACGCAGTATTTT.

The V call is TRBV20-1, the J call TRBJ2-2; D gene unclear. Germline V gene sequence: CDR1 DFQATT, CDR2 SNEGSKA (reference sequence). The CDR3 runs to 15 residues. Trimming took off 0 bases at V and 1 base at J, with 9 bases between the two ends. CDR3 region: CSARDNERNTGELFF. DNA of the CDR3: TGCAGTGCTAGAGATAACGAGAGGAACACCGGGGAGCTGTTTTTT.

The chain is built from TRBV13 and TRBJ2-5, with D uncertain. Germline V gives CDR1 PRHDT, CDR2 FYEKMQ (reference sequence). CDR3 length: 16 amino acids. V lost 5 bases, J lost 5 bases, and 21 bases lay in between. CDR3 nucleotides: TGTGCCAGCAGCCAAAGCCCGGACCGGTCCGGGGAGACCCAGTACTTC. It translates to CASSQSPDRSGETQYF. The full variable domain, completed using reference TRBV13 and TRBJ2-5, is AAGVIQSPRHLIKEKRETATLKCYPIPRHDTVYWYQQGPGQDPQFLISFYEKMQSDKGSIPDRFSAQQFSDYHSELNMSSLELGDSALYFCASSQSPDRSGETQYFGPGTRLLVL.

The DNA of the CDR3 is TGTGCCAGCAGCCATGTTCAGGAGGCCGGGGCCAACGTCCTGACTTTC. As protein: CASSHVQEAGANVLTF. The chain recombines TRBV3-1 with TRBJ2-6, with D possibly TRBD2 on 5 matching bases. V gave up 3 bases and J gave up 4 bases, with 13 bases separating them. Germline V gene lookup returns CDR1 LGHDT and CDR2 YNNKEL (reference sequence). The CDR3 is 16 amino acids.

V usage is TRBV2 and J usage is TRBJ1-2; the D gene is possibly TRBD1 (6 bases). V lost 6 bases and J lost 8, with 13 bases in between. CDR3 length: 12 residues. The germline gives CDR1 SNHLY, CDR2 FYNNEI. CDR3 nucleotides: TGTGCCAGCAGGGACAGAAGGCGCGGCTACACCTTC. The encoded protein is CASRDRRRGYTF.

V usage is TRBV3-1 and J usage is TRBJ2-1, with D possibly TRBD1 on 5 matching bases. The CDR3 loop spans 18 amino acids. Germline V gene lookup returns CDR1 LGHDT and CDR2 YNNKEL (reference sequence). V lost 8 bases, J lost 7 bases, and 30 bases lay in between. CDR3 loop: CASSKQVPWTRVVNEQFF. CDR3 nucleotides: TGTGCCAGCTCCAAGCAGGTCCCTTGGACACGGGTGGTTAATGAGCAGTTCTTC.

This clonotype was seen at least ten times. The chain is built from TRBV7-9 and TRBJ2-7; a possible D gene is TRBD2 (5 bases). Germline V gene sequence: CDR1 SEHNR, CDR2 FQNEAQ (reference sequence). There are 13 residues in the CDR3. V lost 2 bases to trimming and J lost 7 bases, with 12 bases between them. The CDR3 DNA reads TGTGCCAGCAGCTTACCGGGATTTAGGGAGCAGTACTTC. Encoded protein: CASSLPGFREQYF. Based on the CDR3 plus reference TRBV7-9 and TRBJ2-7, the full variable domain is DTGVSQNPRHKITKRGQNVTFRCDPISEHNRLYWYRQTLGQGPEFLTYFQNEAQLEKSRLLSDRFSAERPKGSFSTLEIQRTEQGDSAMYLCASSLPGFREQYFGPGTRLTVT.

This clonotype has just a few counts. The V and J genes are TRBV12-3 or TRBV12-4 and TRBJ2-3; 9 bases agree with TRBD1. The CDR3 runs 14 residues. V was pared by 4 bases and J by 3 bases, with 2 bases of the junction left unmatched. CDR3 amino acids: CASSSQGATDTQYF. The CDR3 DNA follows: TGTGCCAGCAGTTCACAGGGGGCAACAGATACGCAGTATTTT.

This chain joins TRBV28 and TRBJ2-5, with TRBD1 matching 9 bases. This CDR3 has 14 amino acids. Germline V CDR1 and CDR2: MDHEN, SYDVKM. Unmatched junction bases numbered 5, after V lost 4 bases and J lost 5 bases. Written as DNA, the CDR3 is TGTGCCAGCAGTTCCAACAGGGGGCAGGAGACCCAGTACTTC. It is translated as CASSSNRGQETQYF.

The rearrangement joins TRBV7-2 to TRBJ1-1; 9 nucleotides agree with TRBD1. Germline CDR1 SGHTA, CDR2 FQGNSA. V was pared by 5 bases and J by 0 bases, with 7 bases of the junction left unmatched. The CDR3 loop spans 16 amino acids. CDR3 coding DNA: TGTGCCAGCAGCCTTAGGGGACAGGGTTTGAACACTGAAGCTTTCTTT. Translation: CASSLRGQGLNTEAFF.

The J gene is TRBJ2-5, the V gene TRBV4-1; 7 bases map to TRBD1. J was trimmed by 2 bases and V by 3 bases; bases with no gene match: 6. The CDR3 is 15 residues long. In germline, CDR1 is MGHRA, CDR2 YSYEKL. The CDR3, as DNA: TGCGCCAGCAGCCAGGGACAGACTTTACAAGAGACCCAGTACTTC. Encoded protein: CASSQGQTLQETQYF.

V usage is TRBV28 and J usage is TRBJ2-2; TRBD1 might be the D (6 bases). V was shortened by 2 bases and J by 6 bases, with 13 bases between the two germline ends. The V gene's germline CDR1 is MDHEN and CDR2 SYDVKM. The CDR3 is 15 amino acids. The chain's CDR3 is CASSLLGDNPGELFF. As DNA, the CDR3 is TGTGCCAGCAGTTTACTGGGGGACAATCCCGGGGAGCTGTTTTTT.

V gene TRBV15 combines with J gene TRBJ1-4; D is uncertain. The V gene lost 3 bases and the J gene lost 3 bases, with 14 bases spanning the gap. This CDR3 has 16 residues. Germline values: CDR1 LNHNV, CDR2 YYDKDF (reference sequence). The CDR3 spells CATSSRTGPPNEKLFF. In DNA, the CDR3 is TGTGCCACCAGCAGCCGCACCGGGCCGCCTAATGAAAAACTGTTTTTT.

Only a few counts were recorded for this clonotype. The chain joins TRBV12-3 or TRBV12-4 to TRBJ2-7; D is ambiguous. The V gene lost 1 base and the J gene lost 3 bases, with 4 bases spanning the gap. This CDR3 spans 12 amino acids. CDR3 protein: CASSLEFYEQYF. The DNA of the CDR3 is TGTGCCAGCAGTTTAGAATTCTACGAGCAGTACTTC.

A few counts support this clonotype. The rearrangement links TRBV12-3 or TRBV12-4 to TRBJ2-1; maybe TRBD2 (6 bases). The V end was cut by 3 bases, the J end by 9 bases, with 12 bases between. This CDR3 region has 13 residues. The CDR3 spells CASSLGTHSEQFF. The DNA for the CDR3 is TGTGCCAGCAGTTTGGGGACTCATAGTGAGCAGTTCTTC.

This clonotype occurred a few times. The rearrangement joins TRBV11-2 to TRBJ2-1; the match to TRBD2 covers 13 bases. The germline CDR1 and CDR2 sequences are SGHAT and FQNNGV. With 3 bases clipped from V and 6 bases from J, the junction kept 8 bases outside the gene matches. The CDR3 runs to 17 residues. CDR3 region: CASSLELAGGPFNEQFF. The CDR3 DNA is TGTGCCAGCAGCTTGGAACTAGCGGGAGGGCCTTTCAATGAGCAGTTCTTC.

The chain has TRBV27 and TRBJ2-6, with D hard to call. The V end was cut by 7 bases, the J end by 0 bases, with 19 bases between. The CDR3 length is 18 residues. Germline V gives CDR1 MNHEY, CDR2 SMNVEV (reference sequence). This CDR3 is CASTLLDHFFSGANVLTF. Written as DNA, the CDR3 is TGTGCCAGCACCCTCTTGGACCATTTTTTCTCTGGGGCCAACGTCCTGACTTTC.

The V call is TRBV27, the J call TRBJ2-3, with 9 bases lining up with TRBD2. V lost 4 bases to trimming and J lost 4 bases; unmatched junction nucleotides: 9. CDR1 and CDR2 (germline): MNHEY, SMNVEV (reference sequence). The length of the CDR3 is 16 residues. Written as DNA, the CDR3 is TGTGCCAGCAGTTGGGTCAGAGCGGGAGGTTCAGATACGCAGTATTTT. This translates into CASSWVRAGGSDTQYF.